These T cell receptor beta chains were read from a single sample in a study of cytomegalovirus exposure and HLA in healthy donors. TCRdb's copy holds only in-frame clones and misses some; the assay was immunoSEQ multiplex PCR. The sample holds under 200,000 clones, around 77% seen once. Sequenced: PBMCs. The receptor source for this set is a man aged 25 to 45 in good health and CMV-seronegative. The CDR3 runs from the conserved cysteine through the conserved F or W. The order of the fields is clone size, D gene, V gene, J gene, CDR3 DNA, CDR3 protein. The D gene is left open where the match is weak. Not every row has a clone size; where given, it reads once, few, many or a size class.

abundance: .
d_gene: .
v_gene: TRBV7-6
j_gene: TRBJ2-7
CDR3nt: TGTGCCAGCAGCCCCCCGAGCAGGGAGGCCTACGAGCAGTACTTC
CDR3aa: CASSPPSREAYEQYF

abundance: .
d_gene: .
v_gene: TRBV5-1
j_gene: TRBJ1-4
CDR3nt: TGCGCCAGCAGCTTGACCCCGGGAGGGACTTCCCGTTGGCAACTGTTTTTT
CDR3aa: CASSLTPGGTSRWQLFF

abundance: .
d_gene: .
v_gene: TRBV28
j_gene: TRBJ1-1
CDR3nt: TGTGCCAGCAGTTTGTTGAGTTATTCGGCTTTCTTT
CDR3aa: CASSLLSYSAFF

abundance: .
d_gene: .
v_gene: TRBV28
j_gene: TRBJ2-7
CDR3nt: TGTGCCAGCAGTGACACGCAGGGTGGGAAGTACGAGCAGTACTTC
CDR3aa: CASSDTQGGKYEQYF

abundance: .
d_gene: .
v_gene: TRBV29-1
j_gene: TRBJ2-7
CDR3nt: TGCAGCGCCTCAGCGACTGGTTCCTACGAGCAGTACTTC
CDR3aa: CSASATGSYEQYF

abundance: few
d_gene: TRBD2
v_gene: TRBV18
j_gene: TRBJ2-1
CDR3nt: TGTGCCAGCTCACCCGGGACTAGCGGGAGTGCGCGGTCCTACAATGAGCAGTTCTTC
CDR3aa: CASSPGTSGSARSYNEQFF

abundance: few
d_gene: TRBD1
v_gene: TRBV2
j_gene: TRBJ1-5
CDR3nt: TGTGCCAGCAGTGGACAGGGTGACAATCAGCCCCAGCATTTT
CDR3aa: CASSGQGDNQPQHF

abundance: .
d_gene: TRBD1
v_gene: TRBV10-3
j_gene: TRBJ1-1
CDR3nt: TGTGCCATCAGTACCACCGGGACAGCTTACACTGAAGCTTTCTTT
CDR3aa: CAISTTGTAYTEAFF

abundance: few
d_gene: .
v_gene: TRBV9
j_gene: TRBJ1-2
CDR3nt: TGTGCCAGCAGCGCAGGTCGCCGATTAGCTAACTATGGCTACACCTTC
CDR3aa: CASSAGRRLANYGYTF

abundance: .
d_gene: .
v_gene: TRBV11-2
j_gene: TRBJ2-2
CDR3nt: TGTGCCAGCAGCCTCGGTCCAGGCACCGGGGAGCTGTTTTTT
CDR3aa: CASSLGPGTGELFF

abundance: .
d_gene: .
v_gene: TRBV11-2
j_gene: TRBJ2-5
CDR3nt: TGTGCCAGCAGCTTAGATCGAGGGATGCAGGAGACCCAGTACTTC
CDR3aa: CASSLDRGMQETQYF

abundance: .
d_gene: .
v_gene: TRBV19
j_gene: TRBJ2-1
CDR3nt: TGTGCCAGTAGTATGACCGGGACAAGGGAGCAGTTCTTC
CDR3aa: CASSMTGTREQFF

abundance: few
d_gene: .
v_gene: TRBV27
j_gene: TRBJ2-1
CDR3nt: TGTGCCAGCAGTCATGTTAGCTCCTACAATGAGCAGTTCTTC
CDR3aa: CASSHVSSYNEQFF

abundance: .
d_gene: .
v_gene: TRBV18
j_gene: TRBJ1-6
CDR3nt: TGTGCCAGCTCACCTTCCCCTGGGAGCTCCTATAATTCACCCCTCCACTTT
CDR3aa: CASSPSPGSSYNSPLHF

abundance: .
d_gene: TRBD1
v_gene: TRBV28
j_gene: TRBJ1-1
CDR3nt: TGTGCCAGCAGAACAGGGGGCGGGATTCAGAACACTGAAGCTTTCTTT
CDR3aa: CASRTGGGIQNTEAFF

abundance: .
d_gene: TRBD2
v_gene: TRBV5-1
j_gene: TRBJ2-7
CDR3nt: TGCGCCAGCAGCTTGGCCGGAAGCGGGACGGTCTACGAGCAGTACTTC
CDR3aa: CASSLAGSGTVYEQYF

abundance: .
d_gene: .
v_gene: TRBV7-9
j_gene: TRBJ1-1
CDR3nt: TGTGCCAGCAGCCCCCAGGGCGCGACTGAAGCTTTCTTT
CDR3aa: CASSPQGATEAFF

abundance: once
d_gene: .
v_gene: TRBV27
j_gene: TRBJ2-7
CDR3nt: TGTGCCAGCAGTTTATATGCTAGGTCCTCCGGCGAGCAGTACTTC
CDR3aa: CASSLYARSSGEQYF

abundance: .
d_gene: .
v_gene: TRBV28
j_gene: TRBJ1-5
CDR3nt: TGTGCCAGCAGTTTGTCTCGCAGTCCGAATCAGCCCCAGCATTTT
CDR3aa: CASSLSRSPNQPQHF

abundance: once
d_gene: .
v_gene: TRBV27
j_gene: TRBJ2-1
CDR3nt: TGTGCCAGCAGTTTGATTCTTAGCTCCTACAATGAGCAGTTCTTC
CDR3aa: CASSLILSSYNEQFF

abundance: few
d_gene: TRBD1
v_gene: TRBV6-5
j_gene: TRBJ2-3
CDR3nt: TGTGCCAGCAGCCTGGACAGGGTCCGGAATACGCAGTATTTT
CDR3aa: CASSLDRVRNTQYF

abundance: once
d_gene: .
v_gene: TRBV6-4
j_gene: TRBJ2-6
CDR3nt: TGTGCCAGCAGTGACGGAGGCTCTGGGGCCAACGTCCTGACTTTC
CDR3aa: CASSDGGSGANVLTF

abundance: .
d_gene: .
v_gene: TRBV28
j_gene: TRBJ2-3
CDR3nt: TGTGCCAGCAGTCCCGCGGATACGCAGTATTTT
CDR3aa: CASSPADTQYF

abundance: .
d_gene: .
v_gene: TRBV20-1
j_gene: TRBJ1-2
CDR3nt: TGCAGTGCTAGTCAGGGCTATGGCTACACCTTC
CDR3aa: CSASQGYGYTF

abundance: .
d_gene: TRBD1
v_gene: TRBV6-6
j_gene: TRBJ2-2
CDR3nt: TGTGCCAGCAGTTACCCAGGGACAGGGGCCGCAGGGGAGCTGTTTTTT
CDR3aa: CASSYPGTGAAGELFF

abundance: .
d_gene: TRBD2
v_gene: TRBV7-2
j_gene: TRBJ2-7
CDR3nt: TGTGCCAGCAGCTACGAGACGGGGGGGAACGAGCAGTACTTC
CDR3aa: CASSYETGGNEQYF

abundance: .
d_gene: TRBD2
v_gene: TRBV28
j_gene: TRBJ2-6
CDR3nt: TGTGCCAGCAGTTCCGGACTAGCGCAGGCCAACGTCCTGACTTTC
CDR3aa: CASSSGLAQANVLTF

abundance: .
d_gene: TRBD2
v_gene: TRBV11-3
j_gene: TRBJ2-1
CDR3nt: TGTGCCAGCAGCGCCCGGACTAGCGGGAGTAATGAGCAGTTCTTC
CDR3aa: CASSARTSGSNEQFF

abundance: .
d_gene: TRBD1
v_gene: TRBV6-5
j_gene: TRBJ1-1
CDR3nt: TGTGCCAGCAGACCACGACAGGGCGAAACTGAAGCTTTCTTT
CDR3aa: CASRPRQGETEAFF

abundance: .
d_gene: .
v_gene: TRBV21-1
j_gene: TRBJ1-2
CDR3nt: TGTGCCAGCAGCACATCCTCGGCAGGGTTCTATGGCTACACCTTC
CDR3aa: CASSTSSAGFYGYTF

abundance: .
d_gene: TRBD1
v_gene: TRBV7-9
j_gene: TRBJ2-7
CDR3nt: TGTGCCAGCAGCCGAACAGGGGCCAACACCTACGAGCAGTACTTC
CDR3aa: CASSRTGANTYEQYF

abundance: .
d_gene: TRBD1
v_gene: TRBV5-1
j_gene: TRBJ1-2
CDR3nt: TGCGCCAGCAGCTTAGGACAGGGACCGGGCTACACCTTC
CDR3aa: CASSLGQGPGYTF

abundance: .
d_gene: TRBD1
v_gene: TRBV7-9
j_gene: TRBJ1-1
CDR3nt: TGTGCCAGCAGAGATGGACAGGGGGAAATGAACACTGAAGCTTTCTTT
CDR3aa: CASRDGQGEMNTEAFF